The present entry profiles one T cell receptor (beta chain) with its context. Original methodology: For nucleated cells, counts were estimated from reference gene primer amplification. Profiled with immunoSEQ multiplex PCR; TCRdb holds only in-frame clones, not every one. Clone size and V and J calls were adopted from that table, with D and trimming inferred from the DNA. The sample carries roughly 150,000 clones, about 88% recorded once. Seattle patients were enrolled during active infection and followed longitudinally. This entry comes from a study of blood T cell repertoires in COVID-19. Study at large: PBMCs, B-cell-depleted T cells, or T cells were the source of the cDNA or gDNA that made up the material.

Per germline, CDR1 MNHNS and CDR2 SASEGT. V gave up 1 base and J gave up 7 bases, with 14 bases separating them. The CDR3 sequence is 15 residues long. The rearrangement links TRBV6-1 to TRBJ2-1, with a weak D call TRBD1 (6 bases). Source material: peripheral blood. This TCR was sampled from a woman older than 75 with COVID-19, enrolled during active disease. This chain's CDR3 is CASSEVWAGVNEQFF. In nucleotides, the CDR3 is TGTGCCAGCAGTGAAGTTTGGGCAGGGGTTAATGAGCAGTTCTTC.